This T cell receptor beta chain was observed in a study of regulatory T cells in long-lasting Graves disease. J lost 7 bases, V lost 0 bases, and 1 base had no gene match. This CDR3 region has 14 residues. The germline V gene encodes CDR1 MNHEY and CDR2 SMNVEV (reference sequence). In building TCR beta libraries, iRepertoire HTBI primers were used together with Arm-PCR of CDR3 regions. TCRdb re-called the multiplex PCR reads with MiXCR, one entry per CDR3 protein. This table holds about 540,000 distinct CDR3 sequences, about 13% found once. Indicated time point: newly diagnosed GD, antithyroid drugs for less than 3 months. The authors made the TCR library using RNA they extracted from PBMCs. This clonotype was recorded at least ten times. Its antigen remains unknown. Study conclusions and caveats: There was favoring of TRBV28, TRBJ1-2 and TRBJ2-5 in persistent disease. The persistent group shared 3,000 or so public clonotypes, more than the roughly 970 shared by new patients.

These data were also filed under a second study, of T cells in Graves' hyperthyroidism and ophthalmopathy. That work adds: These patients, aged 18 to 65, had recently diagnosed hyperthyroidism lasting under 2 months. The HTBI primer set drove a first-round RT-PCR of the TCR CDR3.

V usage is TRBV27 and J usage is TRBJ2-1, with 9 bases lining up with TRBD2. This TCR derives from a man younger than 40 with Graves disease. The sequences come from peripheral blood mononuclear cells (PBMCs), collected at new diagnosis, from a patient treated with antithyroid drugs. CDR3 amino acids: CASSLSAGGNEQFF. As DNA, the CDR3 is TGTGCCAGCAGTTTATCGGCGGGAGGGAATGAGCAGTTCTTC.